This is a list of T cell receptor beta chains from one sample in a study of blood T cell repertoires in COVID-19. Profiling relied on immunoSEQ multiplex PCR, and the TCRdb table lists in-frame clones only, not all of them. This sample carries more than 350,000 clones, roughly nine tenths of them seen once, and the ten largest clones take about 1%. Sequencing was carried out using PBMCs or T cells enriched from blood (not recorded which). All receptors derive from a man between 18 and 29 years old who had recovered from COVID-19. Each CDR3 is given with its conserved first and last residue. The D gene is left open where the match is weak. Size is omitted from some rows. Given values are once, few, many or a class for expanded clones.

TRBV3-1/TRBV3-2	.	once	TRBJ1-2	TGTGCCAGCAGCCAATCACACAGCTACACCTTC	CASSQSHSYTF
TRBV9	.	.	TRBJ2-7	TGTGCCAGCAGCGTAAAGCCGACACAAAGTGGGCAGTACTTC	CASSVKPTQSGQYF
TRBV4-3	TRBD2	.	TRBJ2-5	TGCGCCAGCAGCGACGGGACTAGCGCACAAGAGACCCAGTACTTC	CASSDGTSAQETQYF
TRBV11-2	.	.	TRBJ2-2	TGTGCCAGCAGCTCAGTCGCCCGAAGCACCGGGGAGCTGTTTTTT	CASSSVARSTGELFF
TRBV12-3/TRBV12-4	TRBD1	.	TRBJ2-1	TGTGCCAGCAGTTTGGGACAGACCTCCGAGCAGTTCTTC	CASSLGQTSEQFF
TRBV19	.	once	TRBJ1-5	TGTGCCAGTAACTATGGCAGGGGCGGTCAGCCCCAGCATTTT	CASNYGRGGQPQHF
TRBV5-6	TRBD2	.	TRBJ2-7	TGTGCCAGCAGCGGAACTAGCGGGGCGTACGAGCAGTACTTC	CASSGTSGAYEQYF
TRBV19	TRBD1	.	TRBJ1-2	TGTGCCAGTAGTCGACTCCGGGACAGGGGCCAAGATAACTATGGCTACACCTTC	CASSRLRDRGQDNYGYTF
TRBV5-1	.	.	TRBJ2-3	TGCGCCAGCAGCCCTGAGGACACTTTCACAGATACGCAGTATTTT	CASSPEDTFTDTQYF
TRBV5-1	TRBD2	once	TRBJ2-3	TGCGCCAGCAGCTTCGGCGTAGCGGGTACCCGCACAGATACGCAGTATTTT	CASSFGVAGTRTDTQYF
TRBV9	TRBD2	.	TRBJ2-3	TGTGCCAGCAGCGTAGGATCCAGCGGGGGGGGCACAGATACGCAGTATTTT	CASSVGSSGGGTDTQYF
TRBV2	TRBD1	.	TRBJ1-1	TGTGCCAGCAGCGCTATGACAGGGTCCGAAGCTTTCTTT	CASSAMTGSEAFF
TRBV27	.	.	TRBJ1-6	TGTGCCAGCAGCCAACCGGGGACGGGGAGGTCACCCCTCCACTTT	CASSQPGTGRSPLHF
TRBV11-2	TRBD1	.	TRBJ2-7	TGTGCCAGCAGTTGGACAGGGGGGACTAGCTCCTACGAGCAGTACTTC	CASSWTGGTSSYEQYF
TRBV6-5	.	.	TRBJ1-2	TGTGCCAGCAGTTACTCAATCAACAGGCCTAGCTATGGCTACACCTTC	CASSYSINRPSYGYTF
TRBV3-1/TRBV3-2	TRBD2	.	TRBJ2-7	TGTGCCAGCAGCCAAGTGACTAGCGGCTACGAGCAGTACTTC	CASSQVTSGYEQYF
TRBV3-1/TRBV3-2	TRBD1	.	TRBJ1-1	TGTGCCAGCAGCCCGAGGGGGCAGAACACTGAAGCTTTCTTT	CASSPRGQNTEAFF
TRBV13	.	few	TRBJ1-1	TGTGCCAGCAGCTCCGAAGGACGGGGGAACACTGAAGCTTTCTTT	CASSSEGRGNTEAFF
TRBV19	TRBD1	.	TRBJ1-1	TGTGCCAGTAGTCTCAGACAGGGGGCGAGGACTGAAGCTTTCTTT	CASSLRQGARTEAFF
TRBV21-1	.	.	TRBJ2-3	TGTGCCAACAGCAAAAAAAACAGGCGCCTACACACAGATACGCAGTATTTT	CANSKKNRRLHTDTQYF
TRBV5-4	TRBD2	.	TRBJ2-1	TGTGCCAGCAGCTTGGCTCGTGGCGGGAGGGTCTACAATGAGCAGTTCTTC	CASSLARGGRVYNEQFF
TRBV6-4	.	.	TRBJ1-1	TGTGCCAGCAGTGAAGGGGCCAATATGAACACTGAAGCTTTCTTT	CASSEGANMNTEAFF
TRBV15	TRBD1	.	TRBJ2-1	TGTGCCACCAGCAGAGGACAGGGGGTTTTTGACAATGAGCAGTTCTTC	CATSRGQGVFDNEQFF
TRBV28	TRBD1	once	TRBJ1-4	TGTGCCAGCAGTTTAAGGACAGGGAGTAAGGAAAAACTGTTTTTT	CASSLRTGSKEKLFF
TRBV9	TRBD2	.	TRBJ2-3	TGTGCCAGCAGCGCAAGCGGGGGAACAGATACGCAGTATTTT	CASSASGGTDTQYF
TRBV13	.	.	TRBJ2-3	TGTGCCAGCAGCTTAGCGGCAGATACGCAGTATTTT	CASSLAADTQYF
TRBV28	.	.	TRBJ1-2	TGTGCCAGCAGTCGGCAGGCTTATGGCTACACCTTC	CASSRQAYGYTF
TRBV6-5	.	once	TRBJ1-5	TGTGCCAGCAGCCCAGACAGAAGCAATCAGCCCCAGCATTTT	CASSPDRSNQPQHF
TRBV7-3	.	.	TRBJ2-7	TGTGCCAGCAGCTTACTGGGACACCTAGACGAGCAGTACTTC	CASSLLGHLDEQYF
TRBV2	TRBD1	.	TRBJ2-7	TGTGCCAGCAGTGATACAGGGGGACGGACGTACTACGAGCAGTACTTC	CASSDTGGRTYYEQYF
TRBV19	TRBD1	.	TRBJ2-6	TGTGCCAGTAGTATAAGGGGGCCCAACGTCCTGACTTTC	CASSIRGPNVLTF
TRBV4-1	TRBD2	.	TRBJ2-3	TGCGCCAGCAGCCCTAGCGGGGGGAGTGCAGATACGCAGTATTTT	CASSPSGGSADTQYF
TRBV10-2	TRBD1	.	TRBJ2-3	TGCGCCAGCAGCAGGACAGGGAGGAGAGGAAGCACAGATACGCAGTATTTT	CASSRTGRRGSTDTQYF
TRBV29-1	.	.	TRBJ1-1	TGCAGCGTTCCCTCGACGGGGTTGAACACTGAAGCTTTCTTT	CSVPSTGLNTEAFF
TRBV3-1/TRBV3-2	.	.	TRBJ2-3	TGTGCCAGCAGCCAAGGAGCACGCACAGATACGCAGTATTTT	CASSQGARTDTQYF